This TCR beta chain came from a study of CD8 T cells in ankylosing spondylitis. Germline values: CDR1 SGHRS, CDR2 YFSETQ. The CDR3 has 14 residues. With 1 base removed from V and 1 base from J, the gap between germline ends came to 6 bases. The sample holds many counts of this clonotype. Its antigen remains unknown. Study-level findings and limits: Past studies reported some motif variants in reactive arthritis synovial fluid and blood. Ankylosing spondylitis blood seemed to carry a telltale TCR beta motif made of roughly eight highly homologous variants. Clones tied to disease were said to be significantly enriched in matched ankylosing spondylitis synovial fluid. Disease-associated clones were CD8+ and fairly uncommon in peripheral blood.

MiXCR, applied by TCRdb to the 5' RACE reads, yields one record per CDR3 protein. Among 350,000 to 450,000 distinct CDR3 sequences, roughly 26% were seen once, and the ten largest hold about 0.89%. This sequence joins TRBV5-1 and TRBJ2-1, with TRBD1 as a possible D gene (5 bases). The receptor's source is a male donor with ankylosing spondylitis. The sample was blood, either unsorted or a sorted T cell fraction (not recorded which). CDR3 sequence: CASSLSGSYNEQFF. The CDR3 nucleotides are TGCGCCAGCAGCTTGTCAGGGTCCTACAATGAGCAGTTCTTC. The full variable domain, with the rest looked up from reference TRBV5-1 and TRBJ2-1, is KAGVTQTPRYLIKTRGQQVTLSCSPISGHRSVSWYQQTPGQGLQFLFEYFSETQRNKGNFPGRFSGRQFSNSRSEMNVSTLELGDSALYLCASSLSGSYNEQFFGPGTRLTVL.